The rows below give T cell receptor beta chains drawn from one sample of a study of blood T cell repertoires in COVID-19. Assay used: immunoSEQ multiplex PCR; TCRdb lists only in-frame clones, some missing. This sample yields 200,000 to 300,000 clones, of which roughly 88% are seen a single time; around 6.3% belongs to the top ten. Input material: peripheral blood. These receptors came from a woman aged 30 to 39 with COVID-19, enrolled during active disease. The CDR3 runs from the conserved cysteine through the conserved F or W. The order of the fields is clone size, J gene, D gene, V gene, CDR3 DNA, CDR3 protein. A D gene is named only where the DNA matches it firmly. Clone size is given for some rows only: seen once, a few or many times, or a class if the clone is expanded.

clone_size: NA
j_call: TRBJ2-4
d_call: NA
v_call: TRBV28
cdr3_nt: TGTGCCAGCAGTTTTCCCAGGGACTCCAAAAACATTCAGTACTTC
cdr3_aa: CASSFPRDSKNIQYF

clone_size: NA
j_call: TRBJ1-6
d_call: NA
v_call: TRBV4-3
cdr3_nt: TGCGCCAGCAGCCAGGACAGTTATAATTCACCCCTCCACTTT
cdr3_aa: CASSQDSYNSPLHF

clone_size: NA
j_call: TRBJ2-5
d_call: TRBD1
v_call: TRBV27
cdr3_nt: TGTGCCAGCAGTCAAACAGGGGGCGTGAGTCGTAGAGAGACCCAGTACTTC
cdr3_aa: CASSQTGGVSRRETQYF

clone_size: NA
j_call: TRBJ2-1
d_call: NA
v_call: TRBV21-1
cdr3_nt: TGTGCCAGCTCTGGGGGCCCCCCGATTTACAATGAGCAGTTCTTC
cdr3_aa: CASSGGPPIYNEQFF

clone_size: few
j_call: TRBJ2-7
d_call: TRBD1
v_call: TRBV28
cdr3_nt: TGTGCCAGCAGTTCGGGACAGAGCTCCTACGAGCAGTACTTC
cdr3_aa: CASSSGQSSYEQYF

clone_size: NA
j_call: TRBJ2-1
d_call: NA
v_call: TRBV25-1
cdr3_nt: TGTGCCAGCAGTGAATACGGGATCTCCTACAATGAGCAGTTCTTC
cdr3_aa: CASSEYGISYNEQFF

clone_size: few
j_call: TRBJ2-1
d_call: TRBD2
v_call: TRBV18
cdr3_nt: TGTGCCAGCTCGCAGGGGACTAGCCAGGCCAATGAGCAGTTCTTC
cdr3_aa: CASSQGTSQANEQFF

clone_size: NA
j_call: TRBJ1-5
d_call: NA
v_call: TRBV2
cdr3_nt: TGTGCCAGCAGCGTACAGGGTGGTCAGCCCCAGCATTTT
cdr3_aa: CASSVQGGQPQHF

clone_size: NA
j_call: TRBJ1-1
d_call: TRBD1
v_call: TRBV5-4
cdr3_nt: TGTGCCAGCAGGGGCGACAGGGTAGGGAACACTGAAGCTTTCTTT
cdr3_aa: CASRGDRVGNTEAFF

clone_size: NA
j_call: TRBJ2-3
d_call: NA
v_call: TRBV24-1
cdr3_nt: TGTGCCACCAGTGATCTCAGCGGAGATACGCAGTATTTT
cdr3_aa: CATSDLSGDTQYF

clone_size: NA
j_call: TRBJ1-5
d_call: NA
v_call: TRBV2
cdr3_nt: TGTGCCAGCAGCGAGACCCCCGGAGGCAATCAGCCCCAGCATTTT
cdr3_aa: CASSETPGGNQPQHF

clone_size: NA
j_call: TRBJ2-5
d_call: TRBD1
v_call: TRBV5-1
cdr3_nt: TGCGCCAGCAGCGCCGACAGGGCTGAGACCCAGTACTTC
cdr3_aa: CASSADRAETQYF

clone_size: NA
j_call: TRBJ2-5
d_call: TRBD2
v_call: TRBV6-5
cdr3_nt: TGTGCCAGCAGTTACATGCGGGAGGATTTTGTAGAGACCCAGTACTTC
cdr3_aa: CASSYMREDFVETQYF

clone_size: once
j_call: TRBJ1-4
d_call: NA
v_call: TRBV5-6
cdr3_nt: TGTGCCAGCAGCCCCCAGGGCTTACGCGAAAAACTGTTTTTT
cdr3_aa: CASSPQGLREKLFF

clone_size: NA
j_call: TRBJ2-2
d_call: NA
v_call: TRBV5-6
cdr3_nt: TGTGCCAGCAGCCTAAGACAGAAAAACACCGGGGAGCTGTTTTTT
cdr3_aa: CASSLRQKNTGELFF

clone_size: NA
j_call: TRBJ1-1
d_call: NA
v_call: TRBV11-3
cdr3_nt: TGTGCCAGCAGCTGGGGGACAAGCATGAACACTGAAGCTTTCTTT
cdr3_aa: CASSWGTSMNTEAFF

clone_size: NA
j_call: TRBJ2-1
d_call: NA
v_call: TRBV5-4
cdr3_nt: TGTGCCAGCAGCTCTAACCGGGAGCAGTTCTTC
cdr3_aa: CASSSNREQFF

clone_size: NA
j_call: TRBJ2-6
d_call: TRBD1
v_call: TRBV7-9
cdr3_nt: TGTGCCAGCAGCGGCAGGACAGGGGCTAAGGGGGCCAACGTCCTGACTTTC
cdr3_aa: CASSGRTGAKGANVLTF

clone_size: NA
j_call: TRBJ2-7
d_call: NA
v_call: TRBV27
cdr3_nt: TGTGCCAGCAGTTTTTGGGGGGACTCCTACGAGCAGTACTTC
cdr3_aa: CASSFWGDSYEQYF

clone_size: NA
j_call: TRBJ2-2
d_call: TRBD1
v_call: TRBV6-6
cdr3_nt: TGTGCCAGCAGTCAAAATACCGGGACAGGATTCACCGGGGAGCTGTTTTTT
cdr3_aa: CASSQNTGTGFTGELFF

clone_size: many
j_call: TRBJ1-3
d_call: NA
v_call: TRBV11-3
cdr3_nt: TGTGCCAGCAGCGGGGTGGGAGACACACATCATATTTACTCTGGAAACACCATATATTTT
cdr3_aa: CASSGVGDTHHIYSGNTIYF

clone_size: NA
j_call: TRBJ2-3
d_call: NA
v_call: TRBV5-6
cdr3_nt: TGTGCCAGCAGCCCCTGGGGGGTAAGAACAGATACGCAGTATTTT
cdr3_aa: CASSPWGVRTDTQYF

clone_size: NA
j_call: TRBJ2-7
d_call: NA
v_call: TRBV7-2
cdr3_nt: TGTGCCAGCAGCTTAGAGGTCGGACGGGGTCTCGAGCAGTACTTC
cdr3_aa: CASSLEVGRGLEQYF

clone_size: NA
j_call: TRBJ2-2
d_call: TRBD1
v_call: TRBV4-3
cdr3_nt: TGCGCCAGCAGCCAAGACAGGGGGACCGGGGAGCTGTTTTTT
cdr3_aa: CASSQDRGTGELFF

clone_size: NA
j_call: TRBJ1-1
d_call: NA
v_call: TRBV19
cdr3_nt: TGTGCCAGTAGTATAGGATCGGGCGGGAACTGGGGATGGAGGGATAGCACTGAAGCTTTCTTT
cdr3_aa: CASSIGSGGNWGWRDSTEAFF

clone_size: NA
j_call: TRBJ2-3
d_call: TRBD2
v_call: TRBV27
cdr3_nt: TGTGCCAGCAGTTCCCCCAATGGTGTACTAGCGGGAAGCACAGATACGCAGTATTTT
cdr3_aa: CASSSPNGVLAGSTDTQYF

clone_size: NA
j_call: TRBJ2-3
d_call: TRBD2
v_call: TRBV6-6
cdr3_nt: TGTGCCAGCAGTGCCCTAGCGGGAGGTACAGATACGCAGTATTTT
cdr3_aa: CASSALAGGTDTQYF

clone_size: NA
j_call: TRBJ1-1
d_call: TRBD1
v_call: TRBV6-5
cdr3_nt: TGTGCCAGCAGTAACACAGGGGGGGTTGAAGCTTTCTTT
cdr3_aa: CASSNTGGVEAFF

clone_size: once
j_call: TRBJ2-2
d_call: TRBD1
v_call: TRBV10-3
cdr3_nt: TGTGCCATCAGTGTCGAACAGGGGGCCGGGGAGCTGTTTTTT
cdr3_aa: CAISVEQGAGELFF

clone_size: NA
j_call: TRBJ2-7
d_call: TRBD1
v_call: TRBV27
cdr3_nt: TGTGCCAGCAGTTCCCAAGGGACAGGGCCCACCTACGAGCAGTACTTC
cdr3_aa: CASSSQGTGPTYEQYF

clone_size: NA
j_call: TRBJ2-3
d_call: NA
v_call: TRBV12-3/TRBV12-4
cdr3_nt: TGTGCCAGCGAGCAGGGATACACAGATACGCAGTATTTT
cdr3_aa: CASEQGYTDTQYF

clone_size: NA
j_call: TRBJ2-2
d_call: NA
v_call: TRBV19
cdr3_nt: TGTGCCAGTAGTACCCCATGGGGTCAGGGCGGCACCGGGGAGCTGTTTTTT
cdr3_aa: CASSTPWGQGGTGELFF

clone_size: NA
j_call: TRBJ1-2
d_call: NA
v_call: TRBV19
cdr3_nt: TGTGCCAGTAGTCGGGACACCTCTGCGAATGGCTACACCTTC
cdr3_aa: CASSRDTSANGYTF

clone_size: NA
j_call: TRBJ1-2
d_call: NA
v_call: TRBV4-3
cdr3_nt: TGCGCCAGCAGCCAAGAACTGGGAGGGGCGTTCAATGGCTACACCTTC
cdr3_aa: CASSQELGGAFNGYTF

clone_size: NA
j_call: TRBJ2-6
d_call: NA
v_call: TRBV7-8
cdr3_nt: TGTGCCAGCAGCTTTGGGGCAGGGCTTAGCTCTGGGGCCAACGTCCTGACTTTC
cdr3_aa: CASSFGAGLSSGANVLTF

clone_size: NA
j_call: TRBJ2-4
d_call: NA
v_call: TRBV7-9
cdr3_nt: TGTGCCAGCAGCTTAGAGGCAGGGGCCAAAAACATTCAGTACTTC
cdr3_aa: CASSLEAGAKNIQYF